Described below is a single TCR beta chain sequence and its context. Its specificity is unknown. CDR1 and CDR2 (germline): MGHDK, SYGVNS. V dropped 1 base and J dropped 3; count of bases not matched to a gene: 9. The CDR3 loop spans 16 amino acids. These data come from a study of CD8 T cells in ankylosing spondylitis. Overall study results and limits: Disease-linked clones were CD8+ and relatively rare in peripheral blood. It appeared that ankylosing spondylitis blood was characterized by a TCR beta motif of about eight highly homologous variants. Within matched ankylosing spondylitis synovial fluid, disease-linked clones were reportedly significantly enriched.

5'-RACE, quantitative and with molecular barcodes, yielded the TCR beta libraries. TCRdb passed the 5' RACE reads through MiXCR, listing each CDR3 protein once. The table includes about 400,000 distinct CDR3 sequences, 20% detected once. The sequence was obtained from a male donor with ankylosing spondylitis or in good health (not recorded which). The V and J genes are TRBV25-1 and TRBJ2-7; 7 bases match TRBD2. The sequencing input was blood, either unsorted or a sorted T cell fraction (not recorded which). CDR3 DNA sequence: TGTGCCAGCAGTGAATTGGGGAGGGGAACAGACTACGAGCAGTACTTC. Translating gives CASSELGRGTDYEQYF.